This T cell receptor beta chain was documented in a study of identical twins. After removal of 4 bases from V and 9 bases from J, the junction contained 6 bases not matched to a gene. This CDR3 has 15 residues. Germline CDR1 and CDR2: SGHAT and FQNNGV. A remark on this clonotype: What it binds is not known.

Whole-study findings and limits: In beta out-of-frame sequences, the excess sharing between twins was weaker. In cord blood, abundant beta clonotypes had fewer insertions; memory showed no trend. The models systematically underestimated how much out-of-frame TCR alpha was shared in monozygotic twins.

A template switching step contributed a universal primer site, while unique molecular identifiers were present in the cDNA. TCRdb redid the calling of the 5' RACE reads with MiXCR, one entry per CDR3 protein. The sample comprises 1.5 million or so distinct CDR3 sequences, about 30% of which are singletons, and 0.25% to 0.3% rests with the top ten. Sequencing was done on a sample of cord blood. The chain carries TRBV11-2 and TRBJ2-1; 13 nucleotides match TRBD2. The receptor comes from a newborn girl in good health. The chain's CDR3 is CASSSRLAGGSEQFF. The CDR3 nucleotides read TGTGCCAGCAGCTCCCGACTAGCGGGAGGCAGTGAGCAGTTCTTC.